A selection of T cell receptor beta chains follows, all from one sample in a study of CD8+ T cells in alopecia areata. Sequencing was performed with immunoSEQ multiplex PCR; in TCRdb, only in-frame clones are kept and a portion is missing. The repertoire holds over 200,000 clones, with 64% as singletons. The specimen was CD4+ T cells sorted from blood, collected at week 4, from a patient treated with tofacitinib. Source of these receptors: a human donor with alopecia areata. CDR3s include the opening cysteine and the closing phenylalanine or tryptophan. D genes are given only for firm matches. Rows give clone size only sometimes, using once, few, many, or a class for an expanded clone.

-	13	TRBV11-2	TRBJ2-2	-	CASSPLSTGELFF	TGTGCCAGCAGCCCTTTATCCACCGGGGAGCTGTTTTTT
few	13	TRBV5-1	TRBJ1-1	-	CASSLQGYTEAFF	TGCGCCAGCAGCCTTCAGGGTTACACTGAAGCTTTCTTT
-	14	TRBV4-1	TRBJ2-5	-	CASSQPTEGETQYF	TGCGCCAGCAGCCAGCCTACCGAGGGAGAGACCCAGTACTTC
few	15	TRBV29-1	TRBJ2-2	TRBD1	CSAHRQGMRAGELFF	TGCAGCGCCCATCGACAGGGTATGAGAGCCGGGGAGCTGTTTTTT
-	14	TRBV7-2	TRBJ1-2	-	CASSLDLPYYGYTF	TGTGCCAGCAGCTTAGATCTCCCCTACTATGGCTACACCTTC
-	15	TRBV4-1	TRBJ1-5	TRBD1	CASSQGTGGNQPQHF	TGCGCCAGCAGCCAAGGGACAGGCGGCAATCAGCCCCAGCATTTT
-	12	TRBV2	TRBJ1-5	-	CASSDTNQPQHF	TGTGCCAGCAGTGACACCAATCAGCCCCAGCATTTT
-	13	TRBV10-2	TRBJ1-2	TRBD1	CASSQGASYGYTF	TGCGCCAGCAGCCAGGGGGCCTCCTATGGCTACACCTTC
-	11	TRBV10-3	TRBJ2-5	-	CATLDQETQYF	TGTGCCACCTTAGACCAAGAGACCCAGTACTTC
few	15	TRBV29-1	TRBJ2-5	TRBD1	CSVGKGALYQETQYF	TGCAGCGTTGGAAAGGGGGCCTTGTACCAAGAGACCCAGTACTTC
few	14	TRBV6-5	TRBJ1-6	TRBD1	CASRRDSYNSPLHF	TGTGCCAGCAGGCGGGACAGCTATAATTCACCCCTCCACTTT
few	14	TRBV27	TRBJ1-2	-	CASKVGRDSYGYTF	TGTGCCAGCAAAGTGGGCAGGGACTCGTATGGCTACACCTTC
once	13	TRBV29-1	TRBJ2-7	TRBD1	CSGPGQRSYEQYF	TGCAGCGGACCGGGACAGCGATCCTACGAGCAGTACTTC
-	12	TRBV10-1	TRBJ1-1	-	CASSETQGEAFF	TGCGCCAGCAGTGAGACCCAAGGTGAAGCTTTCTTT
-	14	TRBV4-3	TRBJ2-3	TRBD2	CASSSGGVTDTQYF	TGCGCCAGCAGCTCGGGGGGGGTCACAGATACGCAGTATTTT
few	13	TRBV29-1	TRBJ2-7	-	CSASGTPAIEQYF	TGCAGCGCCTCCGGGACACCGGCGATCGAGCAGTACTTC
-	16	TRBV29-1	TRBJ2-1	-	CSVASAYSNSYNEQFF	TGCAGCGTTGCGTCGGCTTACTCAAACTCCTACAATGAGCAGTTCTTC
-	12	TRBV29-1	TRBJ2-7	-	CSVSPRGHEQYF	TGCAGCGTTTCGCCCAGGGGTCACGAGCAGTACTTC
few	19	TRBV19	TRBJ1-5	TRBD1	CASTITRTGTTTSNQPQHF	TGTGCCAGTACCATCACCAGGACAGGGACCACGACTAGCAATCAGCCCCAGCATTTT
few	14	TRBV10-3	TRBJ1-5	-	CAISDRGSDQPQHF	TGTGCCATCAGTGACAGGGGATCAGATCAGCCCCAGCATTTT
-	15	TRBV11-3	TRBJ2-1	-	CASSRLGGTDNEQFF	TGTGCCAGCAGCCGTTTGGGAGGGACAGACAATGAGCAGTTCTTC